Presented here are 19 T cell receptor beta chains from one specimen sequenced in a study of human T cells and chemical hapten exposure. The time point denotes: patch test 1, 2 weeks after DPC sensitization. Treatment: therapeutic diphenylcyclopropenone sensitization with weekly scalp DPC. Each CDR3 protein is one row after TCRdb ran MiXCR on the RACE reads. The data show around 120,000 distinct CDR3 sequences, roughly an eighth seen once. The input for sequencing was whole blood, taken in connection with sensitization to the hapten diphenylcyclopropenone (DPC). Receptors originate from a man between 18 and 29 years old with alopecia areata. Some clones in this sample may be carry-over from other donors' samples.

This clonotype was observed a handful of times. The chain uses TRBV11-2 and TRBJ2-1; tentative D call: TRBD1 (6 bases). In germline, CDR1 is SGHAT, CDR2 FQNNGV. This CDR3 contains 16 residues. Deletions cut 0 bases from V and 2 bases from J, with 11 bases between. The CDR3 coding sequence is TGTGCCAGCAGCTTAGAGGGACACGGGGCCTACAATGAGCAGTTCTTC. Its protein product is CASSLEGHGAYNEQFF.

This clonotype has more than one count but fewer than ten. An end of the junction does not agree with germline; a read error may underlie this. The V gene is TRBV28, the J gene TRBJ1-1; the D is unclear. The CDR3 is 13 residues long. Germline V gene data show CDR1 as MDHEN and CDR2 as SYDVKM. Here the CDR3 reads CASGLPGNPEAFF. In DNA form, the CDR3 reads TGTGCCAGCGGATTGCCCGGGAACCCTGAAGCTTTCTTT.

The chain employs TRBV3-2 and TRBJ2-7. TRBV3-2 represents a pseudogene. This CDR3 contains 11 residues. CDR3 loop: CASSQVYRGYF. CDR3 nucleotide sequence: TGTGCCAGCAGCCAAGTCTATCGTGGGTACTTC.

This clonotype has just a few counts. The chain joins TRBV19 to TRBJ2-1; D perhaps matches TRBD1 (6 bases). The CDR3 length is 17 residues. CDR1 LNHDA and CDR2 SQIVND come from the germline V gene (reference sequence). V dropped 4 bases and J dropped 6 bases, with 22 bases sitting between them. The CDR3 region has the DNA TGTGCCAGTAGTAACCGACCCGGACAGCCTCGCGCCAATGAGCAGTTCTTC. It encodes CASSNRPGQPRANEQFF.

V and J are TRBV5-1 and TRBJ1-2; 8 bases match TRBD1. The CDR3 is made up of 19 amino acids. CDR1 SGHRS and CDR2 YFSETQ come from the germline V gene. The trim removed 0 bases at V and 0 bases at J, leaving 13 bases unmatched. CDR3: CASSLDRTGQQLPNYGYTF. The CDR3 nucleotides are TGCGCCAGCAGCTTGGACAGGACAGGGCAGCAGTTACCTAACTATGGCTACACCTTC.

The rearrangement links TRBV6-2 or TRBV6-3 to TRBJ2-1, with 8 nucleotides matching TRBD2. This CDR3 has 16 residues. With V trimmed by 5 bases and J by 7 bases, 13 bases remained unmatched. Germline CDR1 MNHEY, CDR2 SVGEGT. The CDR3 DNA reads TGTGCCAGCAGTCCGTCGGGGGGGCCCGTAGGAAATGAGCAGTTCTTC. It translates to CASSPSGGPVGNEQFF.

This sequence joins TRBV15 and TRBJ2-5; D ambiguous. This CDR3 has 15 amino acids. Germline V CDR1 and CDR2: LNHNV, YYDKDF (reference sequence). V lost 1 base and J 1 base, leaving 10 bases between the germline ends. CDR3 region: CATSRGRILQETQYF. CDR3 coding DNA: TGTGCCACCAGCAGAGGCAGAATTCTCCAAGAGACCCAGTACTTC.

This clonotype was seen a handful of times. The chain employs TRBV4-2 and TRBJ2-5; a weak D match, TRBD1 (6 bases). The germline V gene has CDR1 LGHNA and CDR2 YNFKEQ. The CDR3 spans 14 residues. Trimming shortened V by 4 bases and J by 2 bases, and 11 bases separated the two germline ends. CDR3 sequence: CASSREGVQETQYF. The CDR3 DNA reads TGTGCCAGCAGCCGAGAGGGGGTACAAGAGACCCAGTACTTC.

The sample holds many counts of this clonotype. The CDR3 protein is CASSLTGSTEAFF. The CDR3 DNA sequence: TGTGCCAGTAGTCTTACAGGGTCCACTGAAGCTTTCTTT. This sequence joins TRBV19 and TRBJ1-1, with a tentative D call TRBD1 (6 bases). Germline CDR1 and CDR2: LNHDA and SQIVND (reference sequence). The CDR3 consists of 13 residues. V lost 5 bases to trimming and J lost 4 bases, with 11 bases between them.

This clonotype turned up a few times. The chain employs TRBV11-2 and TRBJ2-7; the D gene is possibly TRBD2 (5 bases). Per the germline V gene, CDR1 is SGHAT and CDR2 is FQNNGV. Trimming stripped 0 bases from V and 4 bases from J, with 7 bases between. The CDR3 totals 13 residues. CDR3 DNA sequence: TGTGCCAGCAGCTTAGATCGGGAATACGAGCAGTACGTC. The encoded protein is CASSLDREYEQYV.

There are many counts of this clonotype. The CDR3 region is CASSLEGSKGWETQYF. In nucleotides, the CDR3 is TGTGCCAGCAGCTTAGAGGGTTCTAAGGGTTGGGAGACCCAGTACTTC. The chain links TRBV7-2 to TRBJ2-5; no reliable D call. The CDR3 is 16 amino acids. Between the trimmed V and J ends, which lost 1 base and 5 bases, there was a span of 17 bases. Germline V gene lookup returns CDR1 SGHTA and CDR2 FQGNSA.

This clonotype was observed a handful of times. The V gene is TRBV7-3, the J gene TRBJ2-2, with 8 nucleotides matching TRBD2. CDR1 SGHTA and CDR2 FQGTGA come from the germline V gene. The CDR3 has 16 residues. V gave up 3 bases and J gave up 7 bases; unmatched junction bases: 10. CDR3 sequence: CASSFWTSPHVGELFF. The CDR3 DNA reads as TGTGCCAGCAGCTTCTGGACTAGCCCCCACGTCGGGGAGCTGTTTTTT.

The CDR3 DNA reads as TGTGCCAGCAGCTTAGCGCAGGGGCCCAACCAAGAGACCCAGTACTTC. Protein: CASSLAQGPNQETQYF. The rearrangement uses TRBV7-6 and TRBJ2-5; D perhaps matches TRBD1 (6 bases). CDR3 length: 16 amino acids. Looked up from germline, CDR1 is SGHVS and CDR2 is FNYEAQ. Trimming removed 0 bases at V and 0 bases at J, with 11 bases between.

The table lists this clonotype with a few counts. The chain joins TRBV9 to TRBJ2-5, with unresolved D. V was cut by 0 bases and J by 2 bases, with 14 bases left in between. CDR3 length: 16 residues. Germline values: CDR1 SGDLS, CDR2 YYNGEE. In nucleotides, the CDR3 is TGTGCCAGCAGCGTAGGAACGGGTTTGGGGCAAGAGACCCAGTACTTC. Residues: CASSVGTGLGQETQYF.

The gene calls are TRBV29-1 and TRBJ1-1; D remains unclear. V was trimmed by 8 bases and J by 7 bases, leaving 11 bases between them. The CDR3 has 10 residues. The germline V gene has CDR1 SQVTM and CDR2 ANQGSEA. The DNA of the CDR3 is TGCAGCTGTTGGGCCGATGAAGCTTTCTTT. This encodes CSCWADEAFF.

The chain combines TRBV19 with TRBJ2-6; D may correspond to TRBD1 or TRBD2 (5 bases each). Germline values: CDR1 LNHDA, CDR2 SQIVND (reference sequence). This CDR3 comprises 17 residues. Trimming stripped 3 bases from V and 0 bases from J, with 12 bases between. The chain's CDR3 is CASSMWDANSGANVLTF. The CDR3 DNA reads TGTGCCAGTAGTATGTGGGACGCAAACTCTGGGGCCAACGTCCTGACTTTC.

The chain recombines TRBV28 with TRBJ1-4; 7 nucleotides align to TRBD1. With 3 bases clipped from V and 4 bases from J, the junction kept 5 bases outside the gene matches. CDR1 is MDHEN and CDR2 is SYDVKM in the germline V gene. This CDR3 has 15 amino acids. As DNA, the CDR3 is TGTGCCAGCAGTTTCGCGACAGGGCTTAATGAAAAACTGTTTTTT. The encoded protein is CASSFATGLNEKLFF.

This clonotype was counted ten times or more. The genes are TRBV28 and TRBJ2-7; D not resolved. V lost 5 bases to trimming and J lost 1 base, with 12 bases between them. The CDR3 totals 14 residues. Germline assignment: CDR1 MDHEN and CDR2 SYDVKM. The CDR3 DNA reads TGTGCCAGCAGTCTCCCCAAAGGTTCCTACGAGCAGTACTTC. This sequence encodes CASSLPKGSYEQYF.

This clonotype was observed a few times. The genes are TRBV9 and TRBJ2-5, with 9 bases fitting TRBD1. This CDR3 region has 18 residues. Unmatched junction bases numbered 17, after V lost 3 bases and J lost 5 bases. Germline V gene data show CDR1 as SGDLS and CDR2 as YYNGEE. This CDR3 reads CASSAGQGGRIGLETQYF. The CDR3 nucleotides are TGTGCCAGCAGCGCGGGACAGGGTGGTAGGATTGGTCTTGAGACCCAGTACTTC. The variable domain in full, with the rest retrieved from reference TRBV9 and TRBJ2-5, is DSGVTQTPKHLITATGQRVTLRCSPRSGDLSVYWYQQSLDQGLQFLIQYYNGEERAKGNILERFSAQQFPDLHSELNLSSLELGDSALYFCASSAGQGGRIGLETQYFGPGTRLLVL.